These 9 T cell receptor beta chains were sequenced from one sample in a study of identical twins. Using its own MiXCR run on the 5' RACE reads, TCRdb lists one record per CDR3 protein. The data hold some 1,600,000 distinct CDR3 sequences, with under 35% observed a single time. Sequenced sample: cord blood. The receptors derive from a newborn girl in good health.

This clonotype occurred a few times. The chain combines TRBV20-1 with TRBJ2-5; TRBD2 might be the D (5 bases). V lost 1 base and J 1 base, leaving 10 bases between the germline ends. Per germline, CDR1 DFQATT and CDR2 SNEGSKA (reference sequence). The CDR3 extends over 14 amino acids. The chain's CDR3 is CSARGVRVQETQYF. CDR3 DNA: TGCAGTGCTAGAGGAGTGCGGGTCCAAGAGACCCAGTACTTC.

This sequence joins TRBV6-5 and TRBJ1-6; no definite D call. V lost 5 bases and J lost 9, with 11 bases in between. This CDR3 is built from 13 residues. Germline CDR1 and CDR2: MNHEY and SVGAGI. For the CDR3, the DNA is TGTGCCAGCAGTCCCCAATACAGTTCACCCCTCCACTTT. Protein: CASSPQYSSPLHF.

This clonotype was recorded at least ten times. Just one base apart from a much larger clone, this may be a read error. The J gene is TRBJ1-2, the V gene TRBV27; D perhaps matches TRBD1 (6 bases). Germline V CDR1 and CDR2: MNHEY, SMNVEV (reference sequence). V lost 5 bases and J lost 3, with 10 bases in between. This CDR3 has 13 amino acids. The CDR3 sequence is CASSPYRDYGYTF. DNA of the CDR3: TGTGCCAGCAGTCCCTACAGGGACTATGGCTACACCTTC.

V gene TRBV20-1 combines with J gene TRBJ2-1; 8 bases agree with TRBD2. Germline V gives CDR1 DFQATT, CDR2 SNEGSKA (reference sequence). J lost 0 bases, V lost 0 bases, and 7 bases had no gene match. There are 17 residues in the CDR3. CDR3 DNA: TGCAGTGCTAGAGATCGGAGACTAGCGATCTCCTACAATGAGCAGTTCTTC. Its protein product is CSARDRRLAISYNEQFF.

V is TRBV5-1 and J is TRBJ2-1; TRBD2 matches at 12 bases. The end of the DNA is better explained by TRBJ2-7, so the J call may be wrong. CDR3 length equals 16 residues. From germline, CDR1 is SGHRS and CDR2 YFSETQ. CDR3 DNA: TGCGCCAGCAGCATAGGACTAGCGGGGAACTACAATGAGCAGTACTTC. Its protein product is CASSIGLAGNYNEQYF.

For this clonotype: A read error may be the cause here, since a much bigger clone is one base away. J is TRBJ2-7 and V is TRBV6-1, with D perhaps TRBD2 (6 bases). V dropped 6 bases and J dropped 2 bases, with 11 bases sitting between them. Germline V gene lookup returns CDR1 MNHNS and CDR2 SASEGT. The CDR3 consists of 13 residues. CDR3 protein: CASRPGLAYEQYF. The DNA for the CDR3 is TGTGCCAGCAGGCCGGGACTGGCCTACGAGCAGTACTTC.

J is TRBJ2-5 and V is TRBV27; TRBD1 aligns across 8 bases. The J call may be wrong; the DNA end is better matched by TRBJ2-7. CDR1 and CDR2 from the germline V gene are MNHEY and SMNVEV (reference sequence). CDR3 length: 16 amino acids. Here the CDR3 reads CASSLYDRGPFYEQYF. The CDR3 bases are TGTGCCAGCAGTTTATACGACAGGGGCCCATTCTACGAGCAGTACTTC.

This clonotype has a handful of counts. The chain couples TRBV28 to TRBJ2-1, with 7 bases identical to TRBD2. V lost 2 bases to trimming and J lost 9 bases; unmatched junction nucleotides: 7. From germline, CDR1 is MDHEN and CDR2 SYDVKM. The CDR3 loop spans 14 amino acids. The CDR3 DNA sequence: TGTGCCAGCAGTTTAGCGGGAGCCCCGATTGAGCAGTTCTTC. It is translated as CASSLAGAPIEQFF. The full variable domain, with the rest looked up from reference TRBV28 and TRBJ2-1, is DVKVTQSSRYLVKRTGEKVFLECVQDMDHENMFWYRQDPGLGLRLIYFSYDVKMKEKGDIPEGYSVSREKKERFSLILESASTNQTSMYLCASSLAGAPIEQFFGPGTRLTVL.

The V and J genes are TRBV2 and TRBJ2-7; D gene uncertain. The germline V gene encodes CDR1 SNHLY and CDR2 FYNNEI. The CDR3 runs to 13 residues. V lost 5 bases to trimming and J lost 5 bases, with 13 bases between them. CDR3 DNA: TGTGCCAGCAGTTTCGGCCCTGGGGACGAGCAGTACTTC. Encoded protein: CASSFGPGDEQYF.